The 7 T cell receptor beta chains below come from one sample, sequenced in a study of cytomegalovirus exposure and HLA in healthy donors. The repertoire was sequenced with immunoSEQ multiplex PCR; TCRdb's copy has only in-frame clones and lacks some. Of about 150,000 clones listed, just over 85% are singletons. The sequenced material came from PBMCs. These receptors were obtained from a human donor in good health.

The chain couples TRBV5-1 to TRBJ2-7, with D perhaps TRBD1 (5 bases). V was trimmed by 4 bases and J by 8 bases, leaving 16 bases between them. The CDR3 length is 13 residues. Germline CDR1 is SGHRS and CDR2 is YFSETQ. CDR3 amino acids: CASSTDSSLKQYF. As DNA, the CDR3 is TGCGCCAGCAGCACCGACAGTTCGCTCAAGCAGTACTTC.

The rearrangement links TRBV5-4 to TRBJ2-7; 14 bases line up with TRBD2. Per germline, CDR1 SGHNT and CDR2 YYREEE (reference sequence). With V trimmed by 4 bases and J by 7 bases, 7 bases remained unmatched. This CDR3 comprises 15 residues. The CDR3 is CASSGTSGSRWEQYF. CDR3 coding DNA: TGTGCCAGCAGCGGGACTAGCGGGAGTCGCTGGGAGCAGTACTTC. The full variable domain, with the rest looked up from reference TRBV5-4 and TRBJ2-7, is ETGVTQSPTHLIKTRGQQVTLRCSSQSGHNTVSWYQQALGQGPQFIFQYYREEENGRGNFPPRFSGLQFPNYSSELNVNALELDDSALYLCASSGTSGSRWEQYFGPGTRLTVT.

A few counts support this clone. The gene calls are TRBV25-1 and TRBJ2-7, with 8 bases matching TRBD1. The CDR3 loop spans 13 amino acids. Germline assignment: CDR1 MGHDK and CDR2 SYGVNS. The ends lost 8 bases at V and 3 bases at J; junction bases unmatched: 6. The CDR3 is CASGRQGLYEQYF. The CDR3 coding sequence is TGTGCCAGCGGCCGACAGGGGCTCTACGAGCAGTACTTC.

The chain has TRBV5-1 and TRBJ2-1, with TRBD2 matching over 7 bases. The CDR3 is made up of 18 amino acids. Unmatched junction bases numbered 14, after V lost 2 bases and J lost 3 bases. Germline-derived CDR1 and CDR2 are SGHRS and YFSETQ. CDR3 amino acids: CASSLIVREAYYYNEQFF. CDR3 sequence (DNA): TGCGCCAGCAGCTTAATCGTCCGGGAGGCCTACTACTACAATGAGCAGTTCTTC.

V is TRBV29-1 and J is TRBJ1-2; 9 bases are a match to TRBD1. Germline V CDR1 and CDR2: SQVTM, ANQGSEA. With 6 bases clipped from V and 8 bases from J, the junction kept 10 bases outside the gene matches. The CDR3 extends over 13 amino acids. CDR3 residues: CSVLGGQGGGYTF. DNA of the CDR3: TGCAGCGTCCTTGGGGGACAGGGAGGGGGCTACACCTTC. The whole variable domain, filled in from reference TRBV29-1 and TRBJ1-2, reads SAVISQKPSRDICQRGTSLTIQCQVDSQVTMMFWYRQQPGQSLTLIATANQGSEATYESGFVIDKFPISRPNLTFSTLTVSNMSPEDSSIYLCSVLGGQGGGYTFGSGTRLTVV.

As DNA, the CDR3 is TGTGCCAGCACCCGGGGGACAGATTATGGCTACACCTTC. Its protein product is CASTRGTDYGYTF. The chain combines TRBV5-6 with TRBJ1-2, with 7 bases aligning to TRBD1. The CDR3 has 13 residues. Germline V gene data show CDR1 as SGHDT and CDR2 as YYEEEE. Trimming removed 6 bases from V and 5 bases from J; junction bases left unmatched: 7. Looking up the rest from reference TRBV5-6 and TRBJ1-2 gives the full variable domain: DAGVTQSPTHLIKTRGQQVTLRCSPKSGHDTVSWYQQALGQGPQFIFQYYEEEERQRGNFPDRFSGHQFPNYSSELNVNALLLGDSALYLCASTRGTDYGYTFGSGTRLTVV.

This clone was detected once. This rearrangement joins TRBV27 to TRBJ1-4; D unresolved. Germline V CDR1 and CDR2: MNHEY, SMNVEV (reference sequence). CDR3 length: 14 amino acids. V gave up 3 bases and J gave up 5 bases, with 10 bases separating them. The CDR3 bases are TGTGCCAGCAGTTTGGGCAGAAAGAATGAAAAACTGTTTTTT. Translated, it gives CASSLGRKNEKLFF.